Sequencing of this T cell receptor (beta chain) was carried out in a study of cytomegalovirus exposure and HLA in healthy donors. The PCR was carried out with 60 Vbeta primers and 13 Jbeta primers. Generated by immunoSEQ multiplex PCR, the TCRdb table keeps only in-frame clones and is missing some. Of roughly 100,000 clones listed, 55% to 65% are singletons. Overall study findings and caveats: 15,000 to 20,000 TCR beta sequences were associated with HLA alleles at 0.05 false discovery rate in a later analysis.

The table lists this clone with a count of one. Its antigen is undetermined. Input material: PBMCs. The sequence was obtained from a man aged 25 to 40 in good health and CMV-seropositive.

Written as DNA, the CDR3 is TGTGCCATCAGTGACAAAGGGGGGGGGACCTATGGCTACACCTTC. Translation gives CAISDKGGGTYGYTF. The J gene is TRBJ1-2, the V gene TRBV10-3; D possibly corresponds to TRBD1 (6 bases). The CDR3 spans 15 residues. V gave up 3 bases and J gave up 4 bases, with 15 bases separating them. Germline loops: CDR1 ENHRY, CDR2 SYGVKD.